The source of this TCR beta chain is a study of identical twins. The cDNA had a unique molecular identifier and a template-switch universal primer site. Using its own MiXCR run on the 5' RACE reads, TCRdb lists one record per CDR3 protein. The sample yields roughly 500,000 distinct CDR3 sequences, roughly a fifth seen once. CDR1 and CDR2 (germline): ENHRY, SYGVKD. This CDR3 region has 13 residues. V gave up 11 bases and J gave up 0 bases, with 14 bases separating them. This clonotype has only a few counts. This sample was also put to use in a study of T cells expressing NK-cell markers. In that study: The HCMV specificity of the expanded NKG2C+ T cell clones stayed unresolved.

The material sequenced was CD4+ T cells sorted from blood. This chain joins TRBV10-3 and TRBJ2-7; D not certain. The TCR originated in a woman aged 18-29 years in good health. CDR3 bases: TGTGCCCTGGCTCACGGAGACTCCTACGAGCAGTACTTC. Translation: CALAHGDSYEQYF.